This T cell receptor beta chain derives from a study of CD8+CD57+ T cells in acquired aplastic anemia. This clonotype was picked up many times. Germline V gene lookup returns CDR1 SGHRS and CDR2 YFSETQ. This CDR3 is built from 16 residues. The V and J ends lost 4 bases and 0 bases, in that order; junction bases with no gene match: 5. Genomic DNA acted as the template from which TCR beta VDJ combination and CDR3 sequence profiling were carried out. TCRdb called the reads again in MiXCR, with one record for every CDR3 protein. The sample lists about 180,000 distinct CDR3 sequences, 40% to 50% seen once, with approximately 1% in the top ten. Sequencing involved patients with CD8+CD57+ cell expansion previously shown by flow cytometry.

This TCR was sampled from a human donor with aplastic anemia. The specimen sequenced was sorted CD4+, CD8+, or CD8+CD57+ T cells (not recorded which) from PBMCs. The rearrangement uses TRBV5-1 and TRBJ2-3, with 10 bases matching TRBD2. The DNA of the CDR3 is TGCGCCAGCAGCCTCGGACTAGCGGTCAGCACAGATACGCAGTATTTT. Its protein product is CASSLGLAVSTDTQYF.